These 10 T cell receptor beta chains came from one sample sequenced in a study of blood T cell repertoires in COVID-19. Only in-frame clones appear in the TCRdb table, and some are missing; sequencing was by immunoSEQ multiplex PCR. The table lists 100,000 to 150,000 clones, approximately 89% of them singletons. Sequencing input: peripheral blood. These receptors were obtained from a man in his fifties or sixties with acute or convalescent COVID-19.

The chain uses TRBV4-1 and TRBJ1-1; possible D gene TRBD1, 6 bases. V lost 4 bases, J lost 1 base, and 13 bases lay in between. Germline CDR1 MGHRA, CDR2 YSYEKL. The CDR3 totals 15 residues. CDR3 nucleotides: TGCGCCAGCAGCCGTAACAGGGTTTCGAACACTGAAGCTTTCTTT. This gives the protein CASSRNRVSNTEAFF.

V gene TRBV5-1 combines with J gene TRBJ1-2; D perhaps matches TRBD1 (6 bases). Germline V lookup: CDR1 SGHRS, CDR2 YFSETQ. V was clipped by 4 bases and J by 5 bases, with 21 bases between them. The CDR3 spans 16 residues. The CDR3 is CASSGTRGGSRYGYTF. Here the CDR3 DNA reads TGCGCCAGCAGCGGGACTAGGGGGGGAAGTCGGTATGGCTACACCTTC.

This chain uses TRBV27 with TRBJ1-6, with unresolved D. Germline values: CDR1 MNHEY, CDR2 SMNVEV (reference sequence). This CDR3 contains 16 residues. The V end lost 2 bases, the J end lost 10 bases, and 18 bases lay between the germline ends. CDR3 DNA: TGTGCCAGCAGTTTACTCCCACGGGGAAGCGGCTCACCCCTCCACTTT. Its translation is CASSLLPRGSGSPLHF.

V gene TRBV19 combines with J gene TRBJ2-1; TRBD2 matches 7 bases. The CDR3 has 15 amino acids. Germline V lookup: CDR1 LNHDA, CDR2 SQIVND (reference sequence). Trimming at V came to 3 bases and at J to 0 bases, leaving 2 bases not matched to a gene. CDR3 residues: CASSISGNSYNEQFF. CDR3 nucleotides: TGTGCCAGTAGTATCAGCGGGAACTCCTACAATGAGCAGTTCTTC.

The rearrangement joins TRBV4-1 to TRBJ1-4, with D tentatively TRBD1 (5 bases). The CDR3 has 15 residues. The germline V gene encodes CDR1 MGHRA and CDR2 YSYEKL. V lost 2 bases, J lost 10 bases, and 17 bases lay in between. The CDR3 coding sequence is TGCGCCAGCAGCCAAAATCGCTTGCGGGGGGGAAAACTGTTTTTT. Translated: CASSQNRLRGGKLFF.

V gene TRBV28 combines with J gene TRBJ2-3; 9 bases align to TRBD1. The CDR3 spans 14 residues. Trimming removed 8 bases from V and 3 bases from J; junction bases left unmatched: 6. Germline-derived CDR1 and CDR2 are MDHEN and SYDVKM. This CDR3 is CASGTGGATDTQYF. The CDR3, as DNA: TGTGCCAGCGGTACAGGGGGCGCAACAGATACGCAGTATTTT.

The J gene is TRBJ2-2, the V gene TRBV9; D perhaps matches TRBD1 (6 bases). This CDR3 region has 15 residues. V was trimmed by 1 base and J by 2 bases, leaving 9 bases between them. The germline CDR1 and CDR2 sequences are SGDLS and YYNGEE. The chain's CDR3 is CASSVRQANTGELFF. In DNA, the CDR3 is TGTGCCAGCAGCGTAAGACAGGCCAACACCGGGGAGCTGTTTTTT. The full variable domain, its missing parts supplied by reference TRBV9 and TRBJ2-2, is DSGVTQTPKHLITATGQRVTLRCSPRSGDLSVYWYQQSLDQGLQFLIQYYNGEERAKGNILERFSAQQFPDLHSELNLSSLELGDSALYFCASSVRQANTGELFFGEGSRLTVL.

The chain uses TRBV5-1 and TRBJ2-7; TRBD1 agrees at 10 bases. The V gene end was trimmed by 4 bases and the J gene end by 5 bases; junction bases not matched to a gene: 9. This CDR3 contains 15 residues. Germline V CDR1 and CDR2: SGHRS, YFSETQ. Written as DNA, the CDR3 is TGCGCCAGCAGCACGCCGGGACAGGGGAGCCACGAGCAGTACTTC. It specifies CASSTPGQGSHEQYF.

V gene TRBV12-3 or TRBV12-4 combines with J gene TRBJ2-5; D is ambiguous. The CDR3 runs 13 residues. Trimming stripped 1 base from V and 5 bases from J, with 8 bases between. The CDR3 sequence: CASSLGHLETQYF. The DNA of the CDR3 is TGTGCCAGCAGTTTAGGGCACCTGGAGACCCAGTACTTC.

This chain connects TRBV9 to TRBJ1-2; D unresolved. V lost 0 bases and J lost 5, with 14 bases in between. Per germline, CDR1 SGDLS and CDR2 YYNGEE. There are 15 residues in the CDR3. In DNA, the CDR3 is TGTGCCAGCAGCGTAGCGAGGGCCTCCTTTTATGGCTACACCTTC. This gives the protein CASSVARASFYGYTF.